The 31 T cell receptor beta chains reported below all come from one sample, sequenced in a study of OX40 agonist ivuxolimab in advanced cancers. Library preparation employed the immunoSEQ multiplex PCR assay. This immuneACCESS table, as held by TCRdb, lists in-frame sequences with V and J called but not all clones. Of the missing ones, under half trace to an unresolved V gene in checked studies; the others have no known cause. Here the sample has roughly 50,000 clones; 86% occur a single time. The ten largest clones take up 0.8% to 1% of the sample. The sample here was CD4+ or CD8+ T cells sorted from blood, taken in a trial of the OX40 agonist ivuxolimab. The receptors were gathered from an adult with an advanced solid tumor such as melanoma, head and neck, liver or kidney cancer.

V usage is TRBV11-2 and J usage is TRBJ1-4, with D hard to call. The CDR3 runs to 13 residues. CDR1 is SGHAT, CDR2 FQNNGV, per germline. The V and J ends lost 5 bases and 8 bases respectively, with 12 bases between them. The CDR3 nucleotides read TGTGCCAGCAGCAGCCGGACGGCAGAAAAACTGTTTTTT. This codes for CASSSRTAEKLFF.

This sequence joins TRBV4-1 and TRBJ1-5, with 8 bases aligning to TRBD1. Trimming removed 5 bases from V and 6 bases from J; junction bases left unmatched: 9. CDR1 is MGHRA, CDR2 YSYEKL, per germline. There are 15 residues in the CDR3. The CDR3: CASSGGQGPGQPQHF. In DNA, the CDR3 is TGCGCCAGCAGCGGAGGACAGGGACCGGGTCAGCCCCAGCATTTT.

The chain carries TRBV18 and TRBJ2-2; 7 positions agree with TRBD1. CDR3 length: 17 amino acids. V dropped 6 bases and J dropped 0; count of bases not matched to a gene: 10. The germline CDR1 and CDR2 sequences are KGHSH and LQKENI. CDR3 loop: CASSLKSGTANTGELFF. CDR3 in DNA: TGTGCCAGCTCCCTCAAGTCCGGGACAGCGAACACCGGGGAGCTGTTTTTT.

The rearrangement uses TRBV5-1 and TRBJ2-5; 7 nucleotides match TRBD2. This CDR3 comprises 13 residues. CDR1 is SGHRS and CDR2 is YFSETQ in the germline V gene. V dropped 5 bases and J dropped 3; count of bases not matched to a gene: 4. In DNA, the CDR3 is TGCGCCAGCAGGGGAGGGACTGAAGAGACCCAGTACTTC. Protein sequence: CASRGGTEETQYF.

The chain employs TRBV10-3 and TRBJ1-1, with a weak D call TRBD1 (5 bases). The length of the CDR3 is 15 residues. Germline loops: CDR1 ENHRY, CDR2 SYGVKD. V lost 0 bases, J lost 1 base, and 9 bases lay in between. Here the CDR3 DNA reads TGTGCCATCAGTGAGTCGGGACGGGGGAACACTGAAGCTTTCTTT. Translation gives CAISESGRGNTEAFF.

The V and J genes are TRBV30 and TRBJ2-7; 9 bases are shared with TRBD1. Trimming took 5 bases from V and 0 from J; bases not matched to a gene: 2. Germline assignment: CDR1 GTSNPN and CDR2 SVGIG (reference sequence). The CDR3 is made up of 13 amino acids. The CDR3 DNA reads TGTGCCTGGGACAGGGGGTTCTCCTACGAGCAGTACTTC. This gives the protein CAWDRGFSYEQYF.

The gene calls are TRBV10-3 and TRBJ1-4, with D perhaps TRBD1 (6 bases). Germline-derived CDR1 and CDR2 are ENHRY and SYGVKD. CDR3 length: 14 residues. The V gene lost 8 bases and the J gene lost 6 bases, with 16 bases spanning the gap. The CDR3 sequence: CAIRRGAGDEKLFF. The CDR3 DNA sequence: TGTGCCATCCGTCGGGGGGCTGGGGATGAAAAACTGTTTTTT.

The chain has TRBV30 and TRBJ2-7; the D is unclear. V lost 1 base and J 3 bases, leaving 13 bases between the germline ends. Germline-derived CDR1 and CDR2 are GTSNPN and SVGIG (reference sequence). CDR3 length equals 14 residues. Here the CDR3 reads CAWSATAGGYEQYF. CDR3 DNA: TGTGCCTGGAGTGCTACAGCCGGCGGCTACGAGCAGTACTTC. Drawing the rest from reference TRBV30 and TRBJ2-7, the complete variable domain is SQTIHQWPATLVQPVGSPLSLECTVEGTSNPNLYWYRQAAGRGLQLLFYSVGIGQISSEVPQNLSASRPQDRQFILSSKKLLLSDSGFYLCAWSATAGGYEQYFGPGTRLTVT.

The rearrangement joins TRBV6-5 to TRBJ2-7; perhaps D is TRBD1 or TRBD2 (5 bases each). The CDR3 length is 15 residues. Germline V gene sequence: CDR1 MNHEY, CDR2 SVGAGI. V was shortened by 6 bases and J by 0 bases, with 15 bases between the two germline ends. CDR3 in DNA: TGTGCCAGCAGGCTGGGACGTTCGAGCTCCTACGAGCAGTACTTC. This translates into CASRLGRSSSYEQYF.

The sample holds a few counts of this clone. The chain uses TRBV7-6 and TRBJ2-2, with D tentatively TRBD2 (5 bases). Germline CDR1 is SGHVS and CDR2 is FNYEAQ. The V end was cut by 1 base, the J end by 6 bases, with 12 bases between. There are 15 residues in the CDR3. The CDR3 nucleotides are TGTGCCAGCAGCTTAGGCCAAGGAGGTGCCGGGGAGCTGTTTTTT. The encoded protein is CASSLGQGGAGELFF.

The V gene is TRBV5-5, the J gene TRBJ2-2, with D uncertain. Trimming took off 4 bases at V and 2 bases at J, with 12 bases between the two ends. The CDR3 is made up of 15 amino acids. The germline CDR1 and CDR2 sequences are SGHKS and YYEKEE (reference sequence). The CDR3 bases are TGTGCCAGCAGCCCCCAGGACCTTAACACCGGGGAGCTGTTTTTT. This translates into CASSPQDLNTGELFF.

The rearrangement links TRBV5-1 to TRBJ2-3, with D possibly being TRBD1 (5 bases). Germline V CDR1 and CDR2: SGHRS, YFSETQ. The CDR3 runs to 13 residues. V gave up 6 bases and J gave up 4 bases, with 12 bases separating them. CDR3 sequence (DNA): TGCGCCAGCACCCCTTGGGGCGCAGATACGCAGTATTTT. Its protein product is CASTPWGADTQYF.

This chain links TRBV7-2 with TRBJ1-3; D might be TRBD1 (6 bases). The V gene lost 1 base and the J gene lost 3 bases, with 13 bases spanning the gap. CDR3 length: 16 amino acids. Germline CDR1 is SGHTA and CDR2 is FQGNSA. The CDR3 is CASSLGVRGFGNTIYF. As DNA, the CDR3 is TGTGCCAGCAGCTTAGGGGTCAGGGGTTTTGGAAACACCATATATTTT.

The rearrangement uses TRBV20-1 and TRBJ2-3; D gene unclear. Germline CDR1 DFQATT, CDR2 SNEGSKA (reference sequence). V was trimmed by 7 bases and J by 4 bases, leaving 6 bases between them. This CDR3 is 10 amino acids long. The CDR3: CSGWADTQYF. In nucleotides, the CDR3 is TGCAGTGGGTGGGCAGATACGCAGTATTTT.

V usage is TRBV7-3 and J usage is TRBJ2-1; 7 nucleotides match TRBD2. CDR3 length: 16 amino acids. V shed 5 bases, J shed 10 bases, and the junction held 17 bases outside the gene matches. CDR1 and CDR2 (germline): SGHTA, FQGTGA. DNA of the CDR3: TGTGCCAGCAGCCGACAAGGTGGGGGACTACAGAACGAGCAGTTCTTC. Its translation is CASSRQGGGLQNEQFF.

This chain uses TRBV15 with TRBJ1-1, with D maybe TRBD1 (6 bases). V lost 1 base to trimming and J lost 1 base, with 7 bases between them. From germline, CDR1 is LNHNV and CDR2 YYDKDF (reference sequence). The CDR3 totals 14 residues. The CDR3 protein is CATSRGQANTEAFF. The CDR3 coding sequence is TGTGCCACCAGCAGAGGACAGGCGAACACTGAAGCTTTCTTT.

The chain uses TRBV5-5 and TRBJ1-1, with TRBD1 as a possible D gene (6 bases). Trimming cost V 0 bases and J 5 bases, with 8 bases left between them. Germline V gene data show CDR1 as SGHKS and CDR2 as YYEKEE (reference sequence). The CDR3 loop spans 13 amino acids. The CDR3 loop reads CASSLVTGTEAFF. The CDR3 nucleotides are TGTGCCAGCAGCTTGGTAACAGGGACTGAAGCTTTCTTT.

This clone was detected a few times. V gene TRBV2 combines with J gene TRBJ1-5; D is ambiguous. V gave up 5 bases and J gave up 1 base, with 9 bases separating them. Germline loops: CDR1 SNHLY, CDR2 FYNNEI. The CDR3 is made up of 14 amino acids. CDR3 DNA sequence: TGTGCCAGCAGTTCGGACGGAAGCAATCAGCCCCAGCATTTT. It is translated as CASSSDGSNQPQHF.

The chain couples TRBV19 to TRBJ2-3; a weak D match, TRBD2 (7 bases). This CDR3 is built from 14 residues. Germline CDR1 and CDR2: LNHDA and SQIVND (reference sequence). Deletions cut 7 bases from V and 0 bases from J, with 11 bases between. As DNA, the CDR3 is TGTGCCAGTAACTCGGGGGGCAGCACAGATACGCAGTATTTT. The encoded protein is CASNSGGSTDTQYF.

The chain has TRBV5-1 and TRBJ2-5; perhaps TRBD2 as D (5 bases). Germline V gene sequence: CDR1 SGHRS, CDR2 YFSETQ. The CDR3 is made up of 14 amino acids. Trimming cost V 5 bases and J 0 bases, with 11 bases left between them. CDR3 sequence: CASRSPGYQETQYF. The CDR3 DNA sequence: TGCGCCAGCAGGAGTCCGGGGTACCAAGAGACCCAGTACTTC.

In nucleotides, the CDR3 is TGCGCCAGCAGCCAAGAAGCGTTCGGGGCAAGAGGAAACACCATATATTTT. Translation gives CASSQEAFGARGNTIYF. The chain combines TRBV4-1 with TRBJ1-3, with a weak D call TRBD1 (5 bases). Germline CDR1 reads MGHRA; CDR2 reads YSYEKL. CDR3 size: 17 residues. V lost 0 bases, J lost 4 bases, and 16 bases lay in between.

The rearrangement links TRBV5-1 to TRBJ2-2; the D is unclear. This CDR3 contains 16 residues. Per germline, CDR1 SGHRS and CDR2 YFSETQ. Trimming left V 4 bases short and J 2 bases short, with 15 bases between. CDR3 in amino acids: CASSGTLPINTGELFF. The CDR3 DNA is TGCGCCAGCAGCGGAACCCTCCCGATAAACACCGGGGAGCTGTTTTTT.

This sequence joins TRBV10-3 and TRBJ2-3; TRBD2 agrees at 9 bases. The ends lost 7 bases at V and 4 bases at J; junction bases unmatched: 6. CDR1 and CDR2 from the germline V gene are ENHRY and SYGVKD. This CDR3 is 14 amino acids long. The CDR3 loop reads CAINAGTSSDTQYF. DNA of the CDR3: TGTGCCATCAACGCCGGGACTAGCTCAGATACGCAGTATTTT.

Only a few counts were recorded for this clone. One end of the junction is discordant with germline, which a read error may explain. The V gene is TRBV7-9, the J gene TRBJ1-2, with D maybe TRBD1 (5 bases). This CDR3 region has 11 residues. Germline values: CDR1 SEHNR, CDR2 FQNEAQ (reference sequence). CDR3 sequence: CASSWGSGYTF. The CDR3 coding sequence is TGTGCCAGTAGCTGGGGGTCTGGCTACACCTTC.

The chain has TRBV7-9 and TRBJ1-5; D unresolved. The length of the CDR3 is 13 residues. The germline gives CDR1 SEHNR, CDR2 FQNEAQ (reference sequence). V dropped 2 bases and J dropped 7 bases, with 9 bases sitting between them. The CDR3 loop is CASSLQDYQPQHF. CDR3 nucleotide sequence: TGTGCCAGCAGCTTACAGGATTACCAGCCCCAGCATTTT.

The count of this clone is one. V usage is TRBV6-5 and J usage is TRBJ2-7, with 9 bases identical to TRBD1. Germline values: CDR1 MNHEY, CDR2 SVGAGI. The junction had 10 bases not matched to a gene; V was cut back by 6 bases and J by 7 bases. The CDR3 runs 14 residues. In nucleotides, the CDR3 is TGTGCCAGCAGCCCGGACAGGGGTGGGGGTGAGCAGTACTTC. Its translation is CASSPDRGGGEQYF.

V gene TRBV11-2 combines with J gene TRBJ2-7; weak D call: TRBD1 (5 bases). V was pared by 5 bases and J by 3 bases, with 11 bases between. The CDR3 loop spans 13 amino acids. CDR1 and CDR2 (germline): SGHAT, FQNNGV. The CDR3 here is CASSVGVHYEQYF. CDR3 DNA: TGTGCCAGCAGCGTAGGGGTCCACTACGAGCAGTACTTC.

The chain is built from TRBV5-4 and TRBJ2-5; a weak D match, TRBD1 (6 bases). V shed 2 bases and J shed 5 bases, with 7 bases lying between them. The CDR3 totals 12 residues. The germline V gene encodes CDR1 SGHNT and CDR2 YYREEE (reference sequence). This CDR3 is CASSLRGETQYF. Here the CDR3 DNA reads TGTGCCAGCAGCTTAAGGGGGGAGACCCAGTACTTC. Complete variable domain (other parts from reference TRBV5-4 and TRBJ2-5): ETGVTQSPTHLIKTRGQQVTLRCSSQSGHNTVSWYQQALGQGPQFIFQYYREEENGRGNFPPRFSGLQFPNYSSELNVNALELDDSALYLCASSLRGETQYFGPGTRLLVL.

The J gene is TRBJ2-3, the V gene TRBV7-6; D remains unclear. The germline CDR1 and CDR2 sequences are SGHVS and FNYEAQ. CDR3 size: 15 residues. V was shortened by 1 base and J by 2 bases, with 10 bases between the two germline ends. Here the CDR3 reads CASSLGGSATDTQYF. In nucleotides, the CDR3 is TGTGCCAGCAGCTTAGGGGGAAGTGCCACAGATACGCAGTATTTT.

V is TRBV6-5 and J is TRBJ1-6; TRBD1 matches at 7 bases. The V and J ends lost 5 bases and 12 bases, in that order; junction bases with no gene match: 4. CDR1 and CDR2 (germline): MNHEY, SVGAGI. The CDR3 extends over 12 amino acids. The CDR3 sequence: CASSPGGGPLHF. In nucleotides, the CDR3 is TGTGCCAGCAGTCCAGGGGGGGGACCCCTCCACTTT.

The rearrangement links TRBV7-6 to TRBJ2-1; 7 bases are a match to TRBD2. CDR3 size: 14 residues. CDR1 SGHVS and CDR2 FNYEAQ come from the germline V gene. The trim removed 4 bases at V and 7 bases at J, leaving 7 bases unmatched. In DNA form, the CDR3 reads TGTGCCAGCAGCTCGGGGGGAAGACCAAATGAGCAGTTCTTC. Amino acid sequence: CASSSGGRPNEQFF.